This record looks at one T cell receptor beta chain sequence and its context. This specimen belongs to a study of cytomegalovirus exposure and HLA in healthy donors. The CDR3 extends over 13 amino acids. The germline V and J ends were trimmed by 1 base and 6 bases, with 6 bases remaining between them. Germline CDR1 SEHNR, CDR2 FQNEAQ (reference sequence). It was with 60 Vbeta and 13 Jbeta primers that the PCR ran. Here immunoSEQ multiplex PCR was the method, and the copy in TCRdb shows in-frame clones only, minus some. The data contain 98,000 or so clones, around three quarters of them seen just once; the ten biggest clones take up roughly 7.7%.

The sample was PBMCs. The rearrangement links TRBV7-9 to TRBJ2-2, with D unresolved. The TCR was taken from a human donor in good health. Here the CDR3 DNA reads TGTGCCAGCAGCTTAGTGAGCGCCGGGGAGCTGTTTTTT. This encodes CASSLVSAGELFF.